These 10 T cell receptor beta chains were all obtained from the same sample, sequenced in a study of T cells after yellow fever vaccination. TCRdb called the 5' RACE reads again in MiXCR, with one record for every CDR3 protein. The profile shows around 340,000 distinct CDR3 sequences, around 12% of them singletons. The specimen was CD4+ T cells sorted from PBMCs, collected 15 days after the yellow fever booster vaccination. The receptors were gathered from a man between 18 and 35 years old who received the YFV17D yellow fever vaccine.

CDR3: CAARQGWGPLETQYF. The CDR3 DNA is TGTGCCGCGCGACAGGGGTGGGGACCGCTGGAGACCCAGTACTTC. The rearrangement uses TRBV15 and TRBJ2-5; 8 positions match TRBD1. The CDR3 covers 15 residues. Germline values: CDR1 LNHNV, CDR2 YYDKDF (reference sequence). V shed 11 bases, J shed 5 bases, and the junction held 16 bases outside the gene matches. Complete variable domain (other parts from reference TRBV15 and TRBJ2-5): DAMVIQNPRYQVTQFGKPVTLSCSQTLNHNVMYWYQQKSSQAPKLLFHYYDKDFNNEADTPDNFQSRRPNTSFCFLDIRSPGLGDTAMYLCAARQGWGPLETQYFGPGTRLLVL.

This clonotype was detected a few times. V usage is TRBV20-1 and J usage is TRBJ2-5; no clear D gene. The germline V gene has CDR1 DFQATT and CDR2 SNEGSKA (reference sequence). The CDR3 has 13 amino acids. With 0 bases removed from V and 2 bases from J, the gap between germline ends came to 7 bases. CDR3 DNA sequence: TGCAGTGCTAGAGAGGTTAGACAAGAGACCCAGTACTTC. Its translation: CSAREVRQETQYF.

The chain couples TRBV5-1 to TRBJ2-7; D perhaps matches TRBD2 (5 bases). The CDR3 length is 12 residues. V lost 5 bases to trimming and J lost 9 bases, with 15 bases between them. The germline gives CDR1 SGHRS, CDR2 YFSETQ. In DNA form, the CDR3 reads TGCGCCAGCAGTTTTGGACTCGGTGGGCAGTACTTC. Translation: CASSFGLGGQYF.

The chain uses TRBV5-6 and TRBJ2-6; D may be TRBD2 (5 bases). The germline gives CDR1 SGHDT, CDR2 YYEEEE. Trimming shortened V by 2 bases and J by 2 bases, and 8 bases separated the two germline ends. The CDR3 totals 15 residues. CDR3 in amino acids: CASSLPGTGANVLTF. The CDR3, as DNA: TGTGCCAGCAGCTTACCGGGGACTGGGGCCAACGTCCTGACTTTC.

This clonotype was detected a few times. The chain links TRBV11-2 to TRBJ1-1; 7 bases line up with TRBD1. CDR1 SGHAT and CDR2 FQNNGV come from the germline V gene. Trimming at V came to 5 bases and at J to 6 bases, leaving 9 bases not matched to a gene. The CDR3 has 14 amino acids. CDR3 in DNA: TGTGCCAGCAGCCGCCGACAGGGTAGGCCTGAAGCTTTCTTT. It translates to CASSRRQGRPEAFF.

The table lists this clonotype with many counts. The V call is TRBV3-1, the J call TRBJ2-7, with 9 bases fitting TRBD1. The CDR3 is 13 residues long. Trimming cost V 4 bases and J 5 bases; bases outside gene matches: 3. Germline V lookup: CDR1 LGHDT, CDR2 YNNKEL (reference sequence). Written as DNA, the CDR3 is TGTGCCAGCAGCCGGGACAGGGTAAACGAGCAGTACGTC. Translation: CASSRDRVNEQYV.

This chain uses TRBV7-3 with TRBJ2-3, with 8 bases identical to TRBD2. CDR3 length: 16 amino acids. V gave up 6 bases and J gave up 4 bases; unmatched junction bases: 12. Per germline, CDR1 SGHTA and CDR2 FQGTGA. The CDR3 DNA is TGTGCCAGCAGTCGTCGCGGGACTAGGGCGGCAGATACGCAGTATTTT. It specifies CASSRRGTRAADTQYF.

The chain joins TRBV7-9 to TRBJ1-6; D might be TRBD1 (5 bases). Germline V gene data show CDR1 as SEHNR and CDR2 as FQNEAQ (reference sequence). The V and J ends lost 8 bases and 5 bases respectively, with 10 bases between them. The CDR3 contains 13 residues. CDR3 in amino acids: CASERGNNSPLHF. CDR3 nucleotide sequence: TGTGCCAGCGAGAGGGGAAATAATTCACCCCTCCACTTT.

The chain recombines TRBV5-1 with TRBJ1-3, with TRBD1 matching over 8 bases. This CDR3 is built from 16 residues. Germline values: CDR1 SGHRS, CDR2 YFSETQ. V was clipped by 4 bases and J by 3 bases; unmatched bases: 9. CDR3 protein: CASSAPGGAGGNTIYF. The CDR3, as DNA: TGCGCCAGCAGCGCCCCAGGGGGCGCAGGTGGAAACACCATATATTTT.

This clonotype came up a few times. This rearrangement joins TRBV3-1 to TRBJ2-2, with 8 nucleotides matching TRBD2. CDR3 length: 15 residues. With 6 bases clipped from V and 5 bases from J, the junction kept 8 bases outside the gene matches. From germline, CDR1 is LGHDT and CDR2 YNNKEL (reference sequence). CDR3 sequence (DNA): TGTGCCAGCAGAATCGCGGGGGGCGCAACCGGGGAGCTGTTTTTT. Protein sequence: CASRIAGGATGELFF.